The subject of this entry is one TCR beta chain. The data belong to a study of PD-L1 blockade in urothelial cancer. The wider study: The researchers analyzed blood 3 weeks (second dose) and 6 weeks after treatment start.

Repertoires were generated with immunoSEQ multiplex PCR, while TCRdb's copy carries only in-frame clones and drops some. The profile covers roughly 50,000 clones, with 65% to 90% appearing a single time and roughly 14% taken by the ten largest. Time point noted: pretreatment peripheral blood. The V and J ends lost 1 base and 5 bases respectively, with 11 bases between them. The CDR3 spans 15 residues. Germline V gives CDR1 SEHNR, CDR2 FQNEAQ (reference sequence). This TCR came from a man aged 70-80 years with urothelial cancer. The sample here was PBMCs, taken around atezolizumab (anti-PD-L1) treatment. The chain links TRBV7-9 to TRBJ1-4; D gene ambiguous. The CDR3 nucleotides read TGTGCCAGCAGCTTAGGAGGGTCGCCCAATGAAAAACTGTTTTTT. Encoded protein: CASSLGGSPNEKLFF. Looking up the rest from reference TRBV7-9 and TRBJ1-4 gives the full variable domain: DTGVSQNPRHKITKRGQNVTFRCDPISEHNRLYWYRQTLGQGPEFLTYFQNEAQLEKSRLLSDRFSAERPKGSFSTLEIQRTEQGDSAMYLCASSLGGSPNEKLFFGSGTQLSVL.